The rows below give T cell receptor beta chains drawn from one sample of a study of graft-versus-host responses after intestinal transplantation. The assay was immunoSEQ multiplex PCR, and TCRdb's table has in-frame clones only and misses some. The table has 90,000 to 100,000 clones, more than 70% seen once; the top ten hold roughly 1.4%. This sample comprised PBMCs, obtained 255 days after intestinal transplant. Every receptor here comes from a human patient who received an intestinal transplant, so some T cells may come from the graft donor. CDR3s include the opening cysteine and the closing phenylalanine or tryptophan. A D gene is named only where the DNA matches it firmly.

D | J | V | CDR3
TRBD1 | TRBJ1-3 | TRBV6-6 | CASSLDRAGNTIYF
NA | TRBJ2-1 | TRBV5-1 | CASRLGTYNEQFF
NA | TRBJ2-2 | TRBV2 | CASSTPGANTGELFF
TRBD1 | TRBJ1-5 | TRBV7-8 | CASSPRTGRAQPQHF
NA | TRBJ2-3 | TRBV5-1 | CASSLVSQGTTDTQYF
NA | TRBJ1-5 | TRBV13 | CASSLGTPDQPQHF
NA | TRBJ1-4 | TRBV5-6 | CASSLVRQEPNEKLFF
NA | TRBJ1-1 | TRBV2 | CARGSGQPNTEAFF
TRBD2 | TRBJ2-7 | TRBV7-9 | CASSGRGDPYEQYF
NA | TRBJ1-1 | TRBV11-2 | CASSSVGGRNTEAFF
NA | TRBJ2-7 | TRBV5-1 | CASSLEGTSSHEQYF
TRBD2 | TRBJ2-7 | TRBV27 | CASSPRTSGNYEQYF
TRBD1 | TRBJ1-1 | TRBV2 | CASRPRTGDNTEAFF
TRBD1 | TRBJ1-1 | TRBV7-9 | CASSFPGGTEAFF
NA | TRBJ2-1 | TRBV28 | CASSTDTGSEQFF
NA | TRBJ2-7 | TRBV7-2 | CASSLVQAYEQYF
TRBD1 | TRBJ1-5 | TRBV5-1 | CASSLEGQGNQPQHF
NA | TRBJ1-1 | TRBV5-1 | CARQNRGAAEAFF
NA | TRBJ1-4 | TRBV6-1 | CASSDPLGLDEKLFF
NA | TRBJ2-3 | TRBV5-5 | CASSLAWTEFTDTQYF
NA | TRBJ2-5 | TRBV6-6 | CASSDNREKTQYF
NA | TRBJ2-1 | TRBV28 | CASSFAWGEQFF
NA | TRBJ1-1 | TRBV5-6 | CASSRGRGNTEAFF
NA | TRBJ1-5 | TRBV4-1 | CASRSTGTGDQPQHF
NA | TRBJ2-2 | TRBV7-7 | CASSLAGIGNTGELFF
NA | TRBJ2-5 | TRBV18 | CASSPPVGVETQYF
TRBD1 | TRBJ1-1 | TRBV19 | CASSNSGQGDTEAFF
NA | TRBJ2-3 | TRBV7-3 | CASSLQGSADTQYF
TRBD1 | TRBJ2-7 | TRBV5-4 | CASSSGTGTIYEQYF
NA | TRBJ2-7 | TRBV10-1 | CASSESGAYEQYF
NA | TRBJ1-3 | TRBV2 | CATVVPSSGNTIYF
NA | TRBJ2-3 | TRBV21-1 | CASSTDTQYF
NA | TRBJ1-2 | TRBV28 | CASSFLGGSYGYTF
NA | TRBJ2-2 | TRBV5-1 | CASSLQNTGELFF
NA | TRBJ1-6 | TRBV6-1 | CASSHVTSYNSPLHF
TRBD2 | TRBJ2-3 | TRBV5-6 | CASSPTTFSSGRWTDTQYF
NA | TRBJ1-3 | TRBV2 | CASSERGPFSGNTIYF
NA | TRBJ1-3 | TRBV19 | CASTNGAGISGNTIYF
TRBD2 | TRBJ2-3 | TRBV29-1 | CSVAGTSQSRTDTQYF
NA | TRBJ2-2 | TRBV6-4 | CASSERDGGELFF
NA | TRBJ1-2 | TRBV5-6 | CASSPVGLTTKNGYTF
NA | TRBJ2-7 | TRBV7-2 | CASSSSWEQYF
NA | TRBJ2-5 | TRBV5-4 | CASSLAVVQETQYF
NA | TRBJ1-3 | TRBV27 | CASRGHLSGNTIYF
TRBD1 | TRBJ2-7 | TRBV28 | CASRLPGQGYEQYF
TRBD1 | TRBJ1-2 | TRBV5-1 | CASSRGQGAYGYTF
NA | TRBJ2-2 | TRBV4-2 | CASSQDPNTNTGELFF
TRBD1 | TRBJ2-7 | TRBV7-2 | CASSLRGTGGYYEQYF
TRBD2 | TRBJ2-1 | TRBV28 | CASTQGTSGMYNEQFF
NA | TRBJ1-2 | TRBV5-4 | CASSLELNYGYTF
NA | TRBJ1-1 | TRBV28 | CASSLMRSGGLNTEAFF
NA | TRBJ2-5 | TRBV4-2 | CASLETQYF
NA | TRBJ2-3 | TRBV6-6 | CASSDWISSTDTQYF
TRBD1 | TRBJ1-5 | TRBV30 | CAWSSGTGQGQPQHF